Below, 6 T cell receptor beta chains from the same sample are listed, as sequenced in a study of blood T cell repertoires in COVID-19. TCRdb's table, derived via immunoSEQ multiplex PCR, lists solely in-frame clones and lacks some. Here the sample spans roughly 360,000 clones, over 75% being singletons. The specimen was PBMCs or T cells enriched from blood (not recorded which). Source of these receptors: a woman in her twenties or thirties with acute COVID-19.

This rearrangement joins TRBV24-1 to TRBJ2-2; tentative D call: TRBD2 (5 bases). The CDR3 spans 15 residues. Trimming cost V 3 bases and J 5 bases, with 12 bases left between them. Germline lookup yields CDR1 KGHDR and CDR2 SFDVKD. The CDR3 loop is CATSDPRRITGELFF. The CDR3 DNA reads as TGTGCCACCAGTGATCCCCGGAGGATAACCGGGGAGCTGTTTTTT.

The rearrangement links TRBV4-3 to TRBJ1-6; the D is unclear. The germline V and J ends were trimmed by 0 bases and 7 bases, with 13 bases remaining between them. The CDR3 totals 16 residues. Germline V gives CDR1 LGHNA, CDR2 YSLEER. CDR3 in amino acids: CASSQDPGMGNSPLHF. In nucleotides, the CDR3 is TGCGCCAGCAGCCAAGATCCGGGGATGGGGAATTCACCCCTCCACTTT.

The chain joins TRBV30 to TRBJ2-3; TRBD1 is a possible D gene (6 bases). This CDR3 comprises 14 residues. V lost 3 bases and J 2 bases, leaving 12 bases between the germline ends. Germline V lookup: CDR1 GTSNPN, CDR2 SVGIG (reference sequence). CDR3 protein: CAWRRSGATDTQYF. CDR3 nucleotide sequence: TGTGCCTGGAGGAGATCAGGGGCCACAGATACGCAGTATTTT.

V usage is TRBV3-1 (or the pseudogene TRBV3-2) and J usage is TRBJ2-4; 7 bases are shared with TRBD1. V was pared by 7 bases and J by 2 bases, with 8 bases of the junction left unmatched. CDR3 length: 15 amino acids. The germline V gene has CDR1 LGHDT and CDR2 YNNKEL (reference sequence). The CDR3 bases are TGTGCCAGCACCCTACTAGGGGGCACCAAAAACATTCAGTACTTC. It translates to CASTLLGGTKNIQYF.

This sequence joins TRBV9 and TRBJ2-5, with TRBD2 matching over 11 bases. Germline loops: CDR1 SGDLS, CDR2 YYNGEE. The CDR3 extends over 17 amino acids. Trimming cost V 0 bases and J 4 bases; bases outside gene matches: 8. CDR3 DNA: TGTGCCAGCAGCGTAGAGTCCCGGCTAGCGGGGGGAGAGACCCAGTACTTC. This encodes CASSVESRLAGGETQYF.

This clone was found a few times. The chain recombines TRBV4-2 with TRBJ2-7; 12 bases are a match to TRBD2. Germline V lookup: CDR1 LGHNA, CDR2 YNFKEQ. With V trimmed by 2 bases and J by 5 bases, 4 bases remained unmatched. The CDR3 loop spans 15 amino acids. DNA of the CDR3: TGTGCCAGCAGCCAACAGACTAGCGGGGGTCACGAGCAGTACTTC. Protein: CASSQQTSGGHEQYF.